This T cell receptor beta chain was sequenced during a study of tumor-infiltrating lymphocytes in primary liver carcinoma (dated by TCRdb to about 2017). A note on the overall study: Between November 2015 and March 2016, a few patients in China with histopathologically diagnosed primary liver carcinoma had surgical resection. Across five regions of each liver tumor, along with adjacent normal tissue and blood, the study brought together TCRbeta repertoire sequencing, expression microarrays and whole-exome sequencing. Roughly 3.5 to 7.5 million productive TCRbeta reads were obtained per sample, and no significant difference in read depth was found between tissue types. The five patients had tumors staged T1-T3 N0M0, with maximum diameters ranging from roughly 4 to 10 cm. Reproducibility between technical replicate repertoires was high, with correlation coefficients above 0.98 and mean shared-clone rates roughly 0.91. Hepatocellular carcinoma (four) or combined HCC and intrahepatic cholangiocarcinoma (one) was present in the five patients, who were three men and two women aged 30 to 69 years. A total of around 35 specimens from 5 patients, comprising 25 or so tumor regions, 5 adjacent noncancerous liver tissues and 5 peripheral blood samples, were covered by TCRbeta repertoire sequencing.

Overall study outcomes, separate from this receptor: The top 250 clones made up a significantly larger repertoire fraction in tumors than in blood (p = 0.039). Only the TCR beta chain was sequenced, which likely underestimates true repertoire diversity because unpaired alpha chains were not captured. Because the samples were bulk and unsorted, CD4+ and CD8+ T cell repertoires could not be compared. The study included only a few patients, and the authors note findings should be validated in a larger study. Consistent with antigen-driven expansion, pairs of tumor regions showed higher repertoire overlap (mean roughly 36%) than either tumor-adjacent pairs (approximately 17%) or tumor-blood pairs (roughly 15%).

From its cysteine to its phenylalanine, the CDR3 spans 12 amino acids. Only CDR3 DNA is held: 36 bases, read in frame from base 1. CDR1 and CDR2, per the germline V gene, are SQVTM and ANQGSEA. A constant-region primer and ProtoScript II reverse transcriptase were used to reverse-transcribe TCRbeta-specific cDNA from around 530 ng total RNA. Construction of the TCRbeta libraries relied on three nested rounds of multiplex PCR, following a slightly modified ARM-PCR procedure. Multiplex TRBV1-TRBV30 forward primers and a Cbeta reverse primer were used in the first two PCR rounds, each of which was run for approximately 10 cycles. A final 25-cycle PCR with Deep VentR polymerase added sample barcodes and Illumina adapters. Before sequencing, amplicons of 200-500 bp were purified from gel using a QIAquick gel extraction kit. TCRbeta amplicons were sequenced on an Illumina HiSeq 2500 with 250-bp paired-end reads. The authors' analysis ran thus. Trimmomatic v0.33 was used to quality-trim the reads, and FLASH v1.2.11 was used to merge paired reads so that full CDR3 sequences could be recovered. V, D and J germline segments were assigned to the rearranged TCRbeta sequences using MiGEC v1.2.1b. VDJtools v1.0.0 computed clonotype statistics and Shannon-Wiener diversity indices. Except for diversity analysis, only each sample's 250 most abundant clonotypes were used in subsequent analyses to reduce sampling bias. TCRdb itself trimmed the public reads at Q25 with fastp, ran MiXCR and retained productive beta chains. All rows with the same CDR3 protein become a single entry with the most common DNA and genes. In this record, the V and J calls reflect TCRdb's handling and not the investigators' own analysis. For this sample the table gives more than 150,000 distinct CDR3 sequences, of which 50% to 75% were detected only once. Less than 75% of the sample is held by the ten biggest clonotypes.

Comments on this clonotype: Its antigen is still unknown. Relative to the germline gene, one junction end is altered; a read error may explain this.

Blood RNA was extracted from unsorted whole blood with TRIzol reagent; germline DNA came from the DNeasy Blood & Tissue kit. Patients had chronic HBV infection and were treatment-naive at sampling. Before surgery, roughly 4 milliliters of peripheral blood were drawn into K2EDTA tubes. Sequenced sample: peripheral blood. The source is a man aged 35-49 years with primary liver carcinoma and hepatitis B virus infection. Recombination linked TRBV29-1 to TRBJ2-6; the D gene could be either TRBD1 or TRBD2, each agreeing at 5 bases. The CDR3 protein: CSVYRGADVLTF. The DNA sequence reads TGCAGTGTTTACAGAGGGGCCGACGTCCTGACTTTC.